Following are 24 T cell receptor beta chains from one sample sequenced in a study of T cells in Graves' hyperthyroidism and ophthalmopathy (dated by TCRdb to about 2019). Library preparation employed multiplex PCR. These reads were obtained on an Illumina HiSeq 2000. TCR beta CDR3 regions were amplified from RNA transcripts. A first-round RT-PCR of the TCR CDR3 used the HTBI primer set with the Qiagen OneStep RT-PCR kit. The public sequencing data were trimmed at Q25 with fastp and processed into clonotypes with MiXCR by TCRdb, which kept only in-frame beta chains. Rows merge per CDR3 protein into single entries with the most common DNA and genes. The sample contains 300,000 to 400,000 distinct CDR3 sequences, approximately 14% of them found a single time. 11% of the sample lies in the top ten. The specimen sequenced was blood. These receptors all stem from a woman aged 55-70 years with Graves' hyperthyroidism.

V gene TRBV27 combines with J gene TRBJ2-7, with 9 bases that match TRBD1. Germline V gives CDR1 MNHEY, CDR2 SMNVEV (reference sequence). The CDR3 runs 14 residues. Losses at the gene ends were 6 bases for V and 4 bases for J; bases not matched to a gene: 7. CDR3 bases: TGTGCCAGCAGGAAAACAGGGGGCATATACGAGCAGTACTTC. This translates into CASRKTGGIYEQYF.

The sample holds a few counts of this clonotype. The chain joins TRBV12-3 or TRBV12-4 to TRBJ2-1; possibly TRBD2 for D (5 bases). V shed 5 bases and J shed 6 bases, with 11 bases lying between them. CDR3 length: 13 residues. CDR3 DNA: TGTGCCAGCAGTGAGATTAGCGCCAATGAGCAGTTCTTC. This translates into CASSEISANEQFF.

This clonotype was recorded at least ten times. The chain employs TRBV11-3 and TRBJ2-3; 10 bases fit TRBD2. This CDR3 is 17 amino acids long. The junction had 4 bases not matched to a gene; V was cut back by 0 bases and J by 1 base. Germline CDR1 reads SGHNT; CDR2 reads YENEEA. The DNA for the CDR3 is TGTGCCAGCAGCTTAGATCCTAGCGGGAGAGGCACAGATACGCAGTATTTT. It specifies CASSLDPSGRGTDTQYF.

The V and J genes are TRBV19 and TRBJ2-1, with 7 bases lining up with TRBD2. The germline CDR1 and CDR2 sequences are LNHDA and SQIVND (reference sequence). There are 13 residues in the CDR3. V was pared by 6 bases and J by 8 bases, with 7 bases of the junction left unmatched. Here the CDR3 reads CASSPSGGYEQFF. CDR3 DNA sequence: TGTGCCAGTAGCCCCTCGGGGGGTTATGAGCAGTTCTTC.

This clonotype appeared many times. V is TRBV2 and J is TRBJ2-2; D is ambiguous. CDR1 and CDR2 (germline): SNHLY, FYNNEI. There are 15 residues in the CDR3. Between the trimmed V and J ends, which lost 4 bases and 0 bases, there was a span of 9 bases. DNA of the CDR3: TGTGCCAGCAGTGGTGTAGTCGCGAACACCGGGGAGCTGTTTTTT. Translated, it gives CASSGVVANTGELFF.

V is TRBV6-1 and J is TRBJ1-2; maybe TRBD1 (6 bases). The length of the CDR3 is 14 residues. V shed 6 bases and J shed 3 bases, with 14 bases lying between them. Germline lookup yields CDR1 MNHNS and CDR2 SASEGT. The CDR3 protein is CASRNRDTDYGYTF. The CDR3 DNA follows: TGTGCCAGCAGAAACAGGGACACGGACTATGGCTACACCTTC.

V is TRBV6-1 and J is TRBJ1-6, with D unclear. This CDR3 contains 15 residues. V was pared by 4 bases and J by 10 bases, with 17 bases between. The germline gives CDR1 MNHNS, CDR2 SASEGT. CDR3 region: CASSGLISRSSPLHF. CDR3 sequence (DNA): TGTGCCAGCAGTGGACTGATCTCACGGTCCTCACCCCTCCACTTT.

This clonotype was observed at least ten times. V gene TRBV14 combines with J gene TRBJ2-1; 8 nucleotides align to TRBD2. Germline CDR1 is SGHDN and CDR2 is FVKESK. V lost 5 bases to trimming and J lost 7 bases; unmatched junction nucleotides: 13. CDR3 size: 16 residues. CDR3 DNA sequence: TGTGCCAGCAGCACACGAGCGGGAGTGTCCCTGAATGAGCAGTTCTTC. Amino acid sequence: CASSTRAGVSLNEQFF.

This clonotype came up many times. V gene TRBV2 combines with J gene TRBJ2-2; D gene uncertain. This CDR3 is built from 13 residues. Germline lookup yields CDR1 SNHLY and CDR2 FYNNEI. The V end was cut by 7 bases, the J end by 4 bases, with 10 bases between. This CDR3 reads CASNGYPTGELFF. The DNA of the CDR3 is TGTGCCAGCAACGGGTATCCCACCGGGGAGCTGTTTTTT.

This clonotype was picked up many times. The CDR3 nucleotides read TGTGCCAGCAGCTCTGTCTCAGAGCAGTTCTTC. Its protein product is CASSSVSEQFF. The rearrangement links TRBV7-8 to TRBJ2-1, with no clear D. The CDR3 contains 11 residues. Germline V gene lookup returns CDR1 SGHVS and CDR2 FQNEAQ. The V end was cut by 4 bases, the J end by 10 bases, with 8 bases between.

This clonotype was counted once. V usage is TRBV19 and J usage is TRBJ1-2, with D uncertain. The CDR3 length is 14 residues. Germline lookup yields CDR1 LNHDA and CDR2 SQIVND (reference sequence). The V end was cut by 3 bases, the J end by 2 bases, with 10 bases between. The chain's CDR3 is CASSMIQANYGYTF. The CDR3 DNA is TGTGCCAGTAGTATGATCCAGGCGAACTATGGCTACACCTTC.

The table lists this clonotype with a few counts. The chain combines TRBV11-2 with TRBJ2-2; D is perhaps TRBD2 (5 bases). Germline assignment: CDR1 SGHAT and CDR2 FQNNGV. This CDR3 is 14 amino acids long. Trimming removed 3 bases from V and 4 bases from J, with 9 bases in between. Here the CDR3 DNA reads TGTGCCAGCAGCTTCTCCGGGGTCACCGGGGAGCTGTTTTTT. Protein sequence: CASSFSGVTGELFF.

The CDR3 DNA reads TGTGCCAGCAGCCAAGTTTCAGGGACGGCTTTCTTT. Translated, it gives CASSQVSGTAFF. The J gene is TRBJ1-1, the V gene TRBV14; TRBD1 might be the D (5 bases). The CDR3 has 12 amino acids. The germline V gene has CDR1 SGHDN and CDR2 FVKESK. Trimming cost V 1 base and J 11 bases, with 11 bases left between them.

The chain combines TRBV20-1 with TRBJ2-7; TRBD2 aligns across 8 bases. V trimming: 5 bases; J trimming: 3 bases; junction bases outside the gene matches: 12. Per the germline V gene, CDR1 is DFQATT and CDR2 is SNEGSKA (reference sequence). The CDR3 spans 15 residues. CDR3 bases: TGCAGTGCTCTCAACACAGCGGCGGGAGGCTACGAGCAGTACTTC. It encodes CSALNTAAGGYEQYF.

This clonotype was counted ten times or more. The chain couples TRBV11-2 to TRBJ2-7; no reliable D call. Looked up from germline, CDR1 is SGHAT and CDR2 is FQNNGV. The V end was cut by 2 bases, the J end by 5 bases, with 16 bases between. CDR3 length equals 15 residues. This CDR3 reads CASSLMRLTNHEQYF. CDR3 sequence (DNA): TGTGCCAGCAGCTTAATGCGACTCACTAACCACGAGCAGTACTTC.

This clonotype turned up a few times. CDR3 amino acids: CASSWGRNQPQHF. CDR3 sequence (DNA): TGCGCCAGCAGCTGGGGTCGGAATCAGCCCCAGCATTTT. The chain links TRBV5-1 to TRBJ1-5; D gene unclear. CDR1 SGHRS and CDR2 YFSETQ come from the germline V gene. Trimming removed 3 bases at V and 4 bases at J, with 8 bases between. The CDR3 sequence is 13 residues long.

This clonotype showed up many times. V usage is TRBV6-1 and J usage is TRBJ2-5; 8 nucleotides agree with TRBD2. Germline V gene data show CDR1 as MNHNS and CDR2 as SASEGT. V dropped 7 bases and J dropped 4; count of bases not matched to a gene: 8. The CDR3 covers 14 residues. This CDR3 is CASKAPLAGETQYF. The DNA of the CDR3 is TGTGCCAGCAAGGCCCCCCTAGCGGGAGAGACCCAGTACTTC.

This clonotype occurred many times. The rearrangement uses TRBV30 and TRBJ2-3; D may be TRBD2 (5 bases). This CDR3 comprises 12 residues. CDR1 and CDR2 from the germline V gene are GTSNPN and SVGIG (reference sequence). The ends were cut back, 1 base at V and 5 bases at J, with 7 bases in the middle. This CDR3 is CAWSALGDTQYF. The CDR3 DNA is TGTGCCTGGAGTGCACTAGGAGATACGCAGTATTTT.

This sequence joins TRBV7-2 and TRBJ2-5; 10 nucleotides line up with TRBD2. CDR1 is SGHTA, CDR2 FQGNSA, per germline. V lost 3 bases, J lost 9 bases, and 1 base stayed unmatched. This CDR3 contains 12 residues. The CDR3 DNA reads as TGTGCCAGCAGCTTGACTAGCGGGTCCCAGTACTTC. This translates into CASSLTSGSQYF.

In its sample, this clonotype was seen many times. The chain couples TRBV2 to TRBJ1-5; TRBD1 agrees at 8 bases. V was pared by 6 bases and J by 0 bases, with 4 bases of the junction left unmatched. This CDR3 is built from 15 residues. Per the germline V gene, CDR1 is SNHLY and CDR2 is FYNNEI. CDR3 loop: CASSVDRGSNQPQHF. CDR3 sequence (DNA): TGTGCCAGCAGCGTAGACAGGGGTAGCAATCAGCCCCAGCATTTT.

To note about this clonotype: It may be a read error: a sequence one base away is much more abundant. As DNA, the CDR3 is TGCAGTACCACTCACACAGGGTACGAGCAGTACTTC. It encodes CSTTHTGYEQYF. The V gene is TRBV20-1, the J gene TRBJ2-7; a possible D gene is TRBD1 (6 bases). The V end was cut by 8 bases, the J end by 4 bases, with 15 bases between. The CDR3 is 12 residues long. Germline V gives CDR1 DFQATT, CDR2 SNEGSKA (reference sequence).

J is TRBJ1-2 and V is TRBV19; no reliable D call. Looked up from germline, CDR1 is LNHDA and CDR2 is SQIVND (reference sequence). This CDR3 has 12 residues. With 6 bases removed from V and 5 bases from J, the gap between germline ends came to 10 bases. CDR3 coding DNA: TGTGCCAGTAGCAGCGCGATTTATGGCTACACCTTC. Translation gives CASSSAIYGYTF.

This clonotype showed up many times. V gene TRBV2 combines with J gene TRBJ1-2; possibly TRBD1 for D (6 bases). The V end lost 7 bases, the J end lost 6 bases, and 12 bases lay between the germline ends. This CDR3 contains 12 residues. Germline loops: CDR1 SNHLY, CDR2 FYNNEI. The CDR3 here is CASTPRGNGYTF. The CDR3 DNA is TGTGCCAGCACCCCCAGGGGCAATGGCTACACCTTC.

With regard to this clonotype: Given a much more abundant clone one base away, this may be a read error. V and J are TRBV2 and TRBJ2-5; perhaps TRBD1 as D (5 bases). This CDR3 is built from 12 residues. Looked up from germline, CDR1 is SNHLY and CDR2 is FYNNEI. The CDR3 DNA is TGTGCCAGCAACGTCAGGGAAGAGACCCGGTACTTC. Translating it yields CASNVREETRYF. Full variable domain (outside the CDR3, taken from reference TRBV2 and TRBJ2-5): EPEVTQTPSHQVTQMGQEVILRCVPISNHLYFYWYRQILGQKVEFLVSFYNNEISEKSEIFDDQFSVERPDGSNFTLKIRSTKLEDSAMYFCASNVREETRYFGPGTRLLVL.